The 25 T cell receptor beta chains given below trace back to one sample, sequenced in a study of blood T cell repertoires in COVID-19. Profiled with immunoSEQ multiplex PCR; TCRdb holds only in-frame clones, not every one. The table has 200,000 to 300,000 clones, around 88% seen once. Sequencing was carried out using PBMCs or T cells enriched from blood (not recorded which). Receptors were obtained from a middle-aged woman with acute COVID-19.

The V call is TRBV18, the J call TRBJ2-5, with D tentatively TRBD2 (6 bases). V gave up 2 bases and J gave up 2 bases, with 9 bases separating them. The CDR3 runs to 14 residues. The germline CDR1 and CDR2 sequences are KGHSH and LQKENI. CDR3 nucleotides: TGTGCCAGCTCACCAGGGACTGGTCAAGAGACCCAGTACTTC. It yields the protein CASSPGTGQETQYF.

The chain has TRBV24-1 and TRBJ2-2, with a possible D match to TRBD2 (7 bases). Trimming removed 1 base at V and 9 bases at J, with 14 bases between. Germline-derived CDR1 and CDR2 are KGHDR and SFDVKD. The CDR3 sequence is 15 residues long. CDR3 protein: CATSDFEGGARELFF. The CDR3 bases are TGTGCCACCAGTGATTTCGAGGGGGGGGCCCGGGAGCTGTTTTTT.

This clone was seen just once. The chain employs TRBV7-9 and TRBJ1-2; 7 bases line up with TRBD1. The CDR3 sequence is 13 residues long. Germline trimming cut 5 bases from V and 8 bases from J; bases unmatched to any gene: 8. Germline CDR1 SEHNR, CDR2 FQNEAQ (reference sequence). The CDR3: CASSLGQIVGYTF. CDR3 nucleotides: TGTGCCAGCAGCCTGGGACAGATCGTGGGCTACACCTTC.

The chain has TRBV3-1 (or the pseudogene TRBV3-2) and TRBJ2-1, with 8 bases fitting TRBD1. This CDR3 spans 16 amino acids. Germline V lookup: CDR1 LGHDT, CDR2 YNNKEL (reference sequence). Trimming removed 10 bases from V and 3 bases from J; junction bases left unmatched: 14. The CDR3 loop reads CATLNSDREGYNEQFF. The CDR3 DNA sequence: TGTGCCACCCTAAACTCGGACAGGGAAGGCTACAATGAGCAGTTCTTC.

This clone was observed a handful of times. This rearrangement joins TRBV4-2 to TRBJ2-1; 8 bases fit TRBD2. V lost 4 bases and J lost 4; bases outside the gene matches: 9. Per the germline V gene, CDR1 is LGHNA and CDR2 is YNFKEQ. The CDR3 is 16 amino acids. This chain's CDR3 is CASSRAGVELYNEQFF. The CDR3 bases are TGTGCCAGCAGCCGAGCGGGGGTAGAACTTTACAATGAGCAGTTCTTC.

J is TRBJ1-1 and V is TRBV21-1. TRBV21-1 is labeled a pseudogene. The CDR3 consists of 14 residues. The CDR3 loop reads CASSAEARLTEAFF. The CDR3 DNA sequence: TGTGCCAGCAGCGCTGAGGCACGGCTCACTGAAGCTTTCTTT.

The chain couples TRBV19 to TRBJ1-3; 7 positions agree with TRBD1. CDR3 length: 16 amino acids. Germline V gene lookup returns CDR1 LNHDA and CDR2 SQIVND (reference sequence). With V trimmed by 3 bases and J by 0 bases, 5 bases remained unmatched. In DNA form, the CDR3 reads TGTGCCAGTAGTATCGGTCGGGACAGCTCTGGAAACACCATATATTTT. Protein: CASSIGRDSSGNTIYF.

The chain couples TRBV4-3 to TRBJ1-5; 7 nucleotides align to TRBD1. V lost 0 bases to trimming and J lost 7 bases; unmatched junction nucleotides: 6. The CDR3 is 15 amino acids. Germline values: CDR1 LGHNA, CDR2 YSLEER. CDR3 coding DNA: TGCGCCAGCAGCCAAGAAAGGGGGCGAGGACAGCCCCAGCATTTT. This encodes CASSQERGRGQPQHF.

The genes are TRBV6-2 or TRBV6-3 and TRBJ1-1; 8 bases match TRBD1. V trimming: 4 bases; J trimming: 4 bases; junction bases outside the gene matches: 23. Germline CDR1 is MNHEY and CDR2 is SVGEGT. The CDR3 is made up of 20 amino acids. Written as DNA, the CDR3 is TGTGCCAGCAGTTTCCTTCCGAGGAGGGAAGTGATAGGGACAGGCACTGAAGCTTTCTTT. It codes for CASSFLPRREVIGTGTEAFF.

This chain joins TRBV25-1 and TRBJ1-2, with D perhaps TRBD1 (5 bases). Germline CDR1 MGHDK, CDR2 SYGVNS. V was pared by 3 bases and J by 6 bases, with 14 bases between. The CDR3 length is 14 residues. The CDR3 sequence is CASSDYKGLNGYTF. CDR3 nucleotide sequence: TGTGCCAGCAGTGATTACAAGGGACTGAATGGCTACACCTTC.

The rearrangement uses TRBV7-8 and TRBJ2-5; no reliable D call. Per the germline V gene, CDR1 is SGHVS and CDR2 is FQNEAQ. This CDR3 spans 14 amino acids. Trimming removed 7 bases from V and 0 bases from J, with 12 bases in between. CDR3 nucleotide sequence: TGTGCCAGCACCCCAGGCCCGCACCAAGAGACCCAGTACTTC. Protein: CASTPGPHQETQYF.

This clone was counted a few times. Within the sample, other DNA sequences also encode this same CDR3. This chain uses TRBV10-3 with TRBJ1-6; no clear D gene. Germline CDR1 and CDR2: ENHRY and SYGVKD. This CDR3 region has 14 residues. V lost 3 bases to trimming and J lost 5 bases, with 8 bases between them. CDR3 DNA sequence: TGTGCCATCAGTGAATACAGAGATAATTCACCCCTCCACTTT. It specifies CAISEYRDNSPLHF.

The chain has TRBV6-5 and TRBJ1-3, with D possibly matching TRBD1 (5 bases). CDR3 length equals 14 residues. CDR1 and CDR2 from the germline V gene are MNHEY and SVGAGI. Trimming cost V 6 bases and J 3 bases, with 12 bases left between them. CDR3 protein: CASSPAGYGNTIYF. The CDR3 DNA reads as TGTGCCAGCAGCCCGGCAGGGTATGGAAACACCATATATTTT.

This chain joins TRBV10-3 and TRBJ2-7, with D possibly being TRBD2 (6 bases). Trimming cost V 4 bases and J 5 bases, with 33 bases left between them. This CDR3 is 20 amino acids long. Germline V gene lookup returns CDR1 ENHRY and CDR2 SYGVKD. In nucleotides, the CDR3 is TGTGCCATCAGTGGGGCGTTCGGGGGTCCGGGACGGAGCCTGGGAAACGAGCAGTACGTC. Amino acid sequence: CAISGAFGGPGRSLGNEQYV.

The chain has TRBV7-2 and TRBJ1-5; the match to TRBD1 covers 10 bases. This CDR3 is built from 15 residues. The germline CDR1 and CDR2 sequences are SGHTA and FQGNSA. Unmatched junction bases numbered 4, after V lost 2 bases and J lost 6 bases. In DNA form, the CDR3 reads TGTGCCAGCAGCTTATCGGGACAGGGGAGTCAGCCCCAGCATTTT. Protein sequence: CASSLSGQGSQPQHF.

This clone appeared a single time. The rearrangement links TRBV14 to TRBJ1-2; D may be TRBD1 (6 bases). The CDR3 has 15 amino acids. The V end lost 4 bases, the J end lost 2 bases, and 14 bases lay between the germline ends. The V gene's germline CDR1 is SGHDN and CDR2 FVKESK. CDR3 in DNA: TGTGCCAGCAGCCTCTTACAGGGACCCAACTATGGCTACACCTTC. It is translated as CASSLLQGPNYGYTF.

The chain employs TRBV7-2 and TRBJ2-3; TRBD2 matches 7 bases. V lost 1 base, J lost 5 bases, and 3 bases stayed unmatched. The CDR3 has 14 residues. The germline V gene encodes CDR1 SGHTA and CDR2 FQGNSA. DNA for the CDR3: TGTGCCAGCAGCTTAGGAGGCGGGGGAGATACGCAGTATTTT. This encodes CASSLGGGGDTQYF.

The chain carries TRBV21-1 and TRBJ1-2. TRBV21-1 is assigned pseudogene status. The CDR3 extends over 16 amino acids. The CDR3 DNA reads as TGTGCCAGCAGCAAAGTGGAGGGGATAGCTAACTATGGCTACACCTTC. Translation: CASSKVEGIANYGYTF.

The chain uses TRBV27 and TRBJ2-1; 10 bases match TRBD2. This CDR3 contains 15 residues. The germline V gene encodes CDR1 MNHEY and CDR2 SMNVEV (reference sequence). The trim removed 8 bases at V and 4 bases at J, leaving 8 bases unmatched. The CDR3 loop reads CASRRTSGSYNEQFF. The CDR3 DNA follows: TGTGCCAGCCGCCGGACTAGCGGTTCATACAATGAGCAGTTCTTC.

This clone appeared a few times. The chain has TRBV5-5 and TRBJ1-3, with D possibly matching TRBD1 (5 bases). In germline, CDR1 is SGHKS, CDR2 YYEKEE (reference sequence). Trimming shortened V by 1 base and J by 2 bases, and 7 bases separated the two germline ends. The CDR3 extends over 14 amino acids. The CDR3 bases are TGTGCCAGCAGCTTGTCAGGGACTGGAAACACCATATATTTT. This sequence encodes CASSLSGTGNTIYF.

The CDR3 DNA reads as TGTGCCAGCAGTAACAGGGGGGGTTCGGATACGCAGTATTTT. Protein: CASSNRGGSDTQYF. The rearrangement links TRBV6-5 to TRBJ2-3, with D tentatively TRBD1 (8 bases). The CDR3 sequence is 14 residues long. Germline CDR1 and CDR2: MNHEY and SVGAGI. V lost 5 bases, J lost 6 bases, and 15 bases lay in between.

The chain combines TRBV3-1 (or the pseudogene TRBV3-2) with TRBJ1-1; 7 bases agree with TRBD1. V lost 3 bases and J lost 8; bases outside the gene matches: 9. Germline V CDR1 and CDR2: LGHDT, YNNKEL (reference sequence). The CDR3 has 14 residues. This CDR3 is CASSHRDRRGEAFF. CDR3 nucleotides: TGTGCCAGCAGCCATCGGGACAGAAGAGGGGAAGCTTTCTTT.

This chain connects TRBV23-1 to TRBJ1-5, with 12 bases that match TRBD1. TRBV23-1 is filed as an ORF, its function uncertain. Trimming took 7 bases from V and 2 from J; bases not matched to a gene: 12. The CDR3 is 18 amino acids. CDR3 loop: CASTRRGQGADGNQPQHF. The DNA for the CDR3 is TGCGCCAGCACCCGACGGGGACAGGGGGCGGACGGCAATCAGCCCCAGCATTTT.

The chain couples TRBV11-2 to TRBJ1-5; the D is unclear. The CDR3 is made up of 15 amino acids. CDR1 SGHAT and CDR2 FQNNGV come from the germline V gene. V was cut by 4 bases and J by 2 bases, with 12 bases left in between. The CDR3 DNA reads TGTGCCAGCAGCTGGGAGAGCGCGGGCAATCAGCCCCAGCATTTT. Translating gives CASSWESAGNQPQHF. Full variable domain (outside the CDR3, taken from reference TRBV11-2 and TRBJ1-5): EAGVAQSPRYKIIEKRQSVAFWCNPISGHATLYWYQQILGQGPKLLIQFQNNGVVDDSQLPKDRFSAERLKGVDSTLKIQPAKLEDSAVYLCASSWESAGNQPQHFGDGTRLSIL.

This chain joins TRBV11-2 and TRBJ2-1; D not certain. CDR1 is SGHAT and CDR2 is FQNNGV in the germline V gene. The CDR3 totals 15 residues. V was clipped by 0 bases and J by 8 bases, with 14 bases between them. CDR3 in amino acids: CASSLDRRSVHEQFF. The DNA of the CDR3 is TGTGCCAGCAGCTTAGATCGCCGAAGCGTCCATGAGCAGTTCTTC.